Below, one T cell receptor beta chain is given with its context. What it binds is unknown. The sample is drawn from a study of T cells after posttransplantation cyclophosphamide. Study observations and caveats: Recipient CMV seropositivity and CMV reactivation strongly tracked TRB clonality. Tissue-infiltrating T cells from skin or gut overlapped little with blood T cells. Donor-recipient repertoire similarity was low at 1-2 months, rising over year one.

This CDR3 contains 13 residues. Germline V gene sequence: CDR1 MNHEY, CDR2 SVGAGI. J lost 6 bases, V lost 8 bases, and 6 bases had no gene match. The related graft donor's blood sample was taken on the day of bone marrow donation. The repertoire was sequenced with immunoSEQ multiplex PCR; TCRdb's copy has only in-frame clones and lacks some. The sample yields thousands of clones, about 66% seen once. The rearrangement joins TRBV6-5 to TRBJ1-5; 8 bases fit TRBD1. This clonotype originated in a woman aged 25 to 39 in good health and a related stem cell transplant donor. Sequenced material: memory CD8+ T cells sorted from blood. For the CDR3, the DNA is TGTGCCAGCGGGCCAGGGGGCGGTCAGCCCCAGCATTTT. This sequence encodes CASGPGGGQPQHF.